A single sample gave rise to the 9 T cell receptor beta chains below, sequenced in a study of cytomegalovirus exposure and HLA in healthy donors. Vbeta (60) and Jbeta (13) primers were used in the PCR. Sequencing was performed with immunoSEQ multiplex PCR; in TCRdb, only in-frame clones are kept and a portion is missing. This table holds around 140,000 clones. The sequencing sample was made of PBMCs. The receptors come from a male donor in good health and CMV-seronegative.

The chain couples TRBV7-9 to TRBJ1-2; 9 bases are a match to TRBD1. Germline loops: CDR1 SEHNR, CDR2 FQNEAQ (reference sequence). V lost 8 bases and J lost 3; bases outside the gene matches: 4. The CDR3 has 13 residues. The CDR3 coding sequence is TGTGCCAGCGGACAGGGGCGAGACTATGGCTACACCTTC. It encodes CASGQGRDYGYTF.

This chain joins TRBV28 and TRBJ1-5; TRBD1 is a possible D gene (5 bases). The CDR3 has 14 residues. Trimming left V 2 bases short and J 5 bases short, with 10 bases between. Germline CDR1 reads MDHEN; CDR2 reads SYDVKM. The CDR3 sequence is CASSLGAGHQPQHF. The CDR3 DNA sequence: TGTGCCAGCAGTTTAGGGGCAGGACATCAGCCCCAGCATTTT.

The rearrangement uses TRBV4-2 and TRBJ2-1, with 9 bases matching TRBD2. CDR3 length: 22 residues. Germline assignment: CDR1 LGHNA and CDR2 YNFKEQ. V shed 1 base, J shed 6 bases, and the junction held 25 bases outside the gene matches. The CDR3 sequence: CASSQGRQREAPGRVKGNEQFF. CDR3 bases: TGTGCCAGCAGCCAAGGTCGGCAGCGGGAGGCCCCGGGTAGAGTTAAAGGCAATGAGCAGTTCTTC.

V usage is TRBV6-5 and J usage is TRBJ2-3; no clear D. This CDR3 is 15 amino acids long. V was clipped by 6 bases and J by 0 bases, with 13 bases between them. Germline values: CDR1 MNHEY, CDR2 SVGAGI. CDR3 DNA: TGTGCCAGCAGCCCAGGATTCATTAGCACAGATACGCAGTATTTT. This encodes CASSPGFISTDTQYF.

V and J are TRBV2 and TRBJ2-7, with TRBD2 identical over 7 bases. The germline V gene encodes CDR1 SNHLY and CDR2 FYNNEI. CDR3 length equals 15 residues. V shed 2 bases and J 2 bases; nucleotides not matched to a gene: 6. This CDR3 is CASSEWLAETYEQYF. The CDR3, as DNA: TGTGCCAGCAGTGAATGGCTAGCGGAAACCTACGAGCAGTACTTC.

The rearrangement joins TRBV6-1 to TRBJ2-7; 9 nucleotides agree with TRBD1. V shed 2 bases and J 6 bases; nucleotides not matched to a gene: 8. The germline V gene encodes CDR1 MNHNS and CDR2 SASEGT. The CDR3 loop spans 15 amino acids. CDR3 sequence: CASSEWGTGIVEQYF. CDR3 DNA: TGTGCCAGCAGTGAATGGGGGACAGGGATCGTCGAGCAGTACTTC.

The chain carries TRBV18 and TRBJ1-1; 7 bases agree with TRBD1. The CDR3 length is 18 residues. Germline V gives CDR1 KGHSH, CDR2 LQKENI. The V segment lost 2 bases and the J segment 0 bases; nucleotides outside the gene matches: 12. CDR3 loop: CASSPTGALMRLNTEAFF. The CDR3 region has the DNA TGTGCCAGCTCACCAACAGGGGCCCTCATGAGATTGAACACTGAAGCTTTCTTT.

This chain joins TRBV5-1 and TRBJ2-1, with D maybe TRBD2 (6 bases). The CDR3 runs 15 residues. CDR1 is SGHRS and CDR2 is YFSETQ in the germline V gene. V was trimmed by 4 bases and J by 5 bases, leaving 16 bases between them. The CDR3 nucleotides are TGCGCCAGCAGCCCGGGCCTCGGACTACACAATGAGCAGTTCTTC. This sequence encodes CASSPGLGLHNEQFF.

V usage is TRBV18 and J usage is TRBJ1-2, with 7 bases matching TRBD1. The CDR3 extends over 13 amino acids. The germline V gene has CDR1 KGHSH and CDR2 LQKENI. V was clipped by 6 bases and J by 6 bases; unmatched bases: 7. CDR3 amino acids: CASSFTGDHGYTF. CDR3 nucleotides: TGTGCCAGCTCCTTCACAGGGGACCATGGCTACACCTTC.